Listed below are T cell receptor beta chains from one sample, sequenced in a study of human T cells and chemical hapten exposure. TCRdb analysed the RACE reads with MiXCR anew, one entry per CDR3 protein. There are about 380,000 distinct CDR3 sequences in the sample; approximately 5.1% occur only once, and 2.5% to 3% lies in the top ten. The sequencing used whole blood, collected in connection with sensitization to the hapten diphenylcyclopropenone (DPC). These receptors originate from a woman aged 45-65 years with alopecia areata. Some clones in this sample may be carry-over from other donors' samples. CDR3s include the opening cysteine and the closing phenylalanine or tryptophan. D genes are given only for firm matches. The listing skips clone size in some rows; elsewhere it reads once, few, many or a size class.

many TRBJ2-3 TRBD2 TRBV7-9 TGTGCCAGCAGGCCAGGCCTAGCGGGGGGCACAGATACGCAGTATTTT CASRPGLAGGTDTQYF
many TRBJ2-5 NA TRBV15 TGTGCCACCAGCAGAAAGGCCCCCGGGTTGGGGACCCAGTACTTC CATSRKAPGLGTQYF
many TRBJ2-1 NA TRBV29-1 TGCAGCGTTGAAATTTGGGAGAACAATGAGCAGTTCTTC CSVEIWENNEQFF
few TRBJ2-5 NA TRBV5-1 TGCGCCAGCAGCTTGAAAACGGGGGCGCGGGAGACCCAGTACTTC CASSLKTGARETQYF
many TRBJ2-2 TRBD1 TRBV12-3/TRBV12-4 TGTGCCAGCAGTTTACCGACAGGGGGCACCGGGGAGCTGTTTTTT CASSLPTGGTGELFF
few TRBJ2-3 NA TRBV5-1 TGCGCCAGCAACTCACAGGACAGTTCCGTCGCAGATACGCAGTATTTT CASNSQDSSVADTQYF
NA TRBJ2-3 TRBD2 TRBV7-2 TGTGCCAGCAGATCCGGACTAGCGGGAGGGTCAGATACGCAGTATTTT CASRSGLAGGSDTQYF
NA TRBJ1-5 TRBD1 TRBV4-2 TGTGCCAGCAGCCAAGGTCCGACAGGGAATCAGCCCCAGCATTTT CASSQGPTGNQPQHF
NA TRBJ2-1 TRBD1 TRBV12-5 TGTGCTAGTGCCTTAGGGGACAGGGGGTTGGGTGAGCAGTTCTTC CASALGDRGLGEQFF
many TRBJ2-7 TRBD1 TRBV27 TGTGCCAGCAGTTTAGGCCAGGGGGACAGGGCTCCCTACGAGCAGTACTTC CASSLGQGDRAPYEQYF
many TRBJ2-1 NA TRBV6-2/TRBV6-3 TGTGCCAGCAGTTACATCTCCTACAATGAGCAGTTCTTC CASSYISYNEQFF
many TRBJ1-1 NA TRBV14 TGTGCCAGCACCGGAATTCAGGGGTCTGAAGCTTTCTTT CASTGIQGSEAFF
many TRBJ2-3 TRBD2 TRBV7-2 TGTGCCAGCAGCATCGGGACTAGCGGGAGTACAGATACGCAGTATTTT CASSIGTSGSTDTQYF
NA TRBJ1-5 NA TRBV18 TGTGCCAGCTCACCTCGCATCAAGGCATATCAGCCCCAGCATTTT CASSPRIKAYQPQHF
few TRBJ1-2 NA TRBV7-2 TGTGCCAGCAGCTTCCGACCCTATGGCTACACCTTC CASSFRPYGYTF
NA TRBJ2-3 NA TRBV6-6 TGTGCCAGCAGCAAGATTTCAGATACGCAGTATTTT CASSKISDTQYF
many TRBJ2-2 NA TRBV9 TGTGCCAGCAGCGCGGGACACTCCACCGGGGAGCTGTTTTTT CASSAGHSTGELFF
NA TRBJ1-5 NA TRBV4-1 TGCGCCAGCAGCCAGGCCAGGGAGCATCAGCCCCAGCATTTT CASSQAREHQPQHF
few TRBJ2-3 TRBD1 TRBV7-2 TGTGCCAGCAGCTTAGGGGGACAGGGAGGTCATACGCAGTATTTT CASSLGGQGGHTQYF
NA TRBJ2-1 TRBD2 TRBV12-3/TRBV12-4 TGTGCCAGCAGCCTACCCTCTAGAGCGGGAAAGGATAATGAGCAGTTCTTC CASSLPSRAGKDNEQFF
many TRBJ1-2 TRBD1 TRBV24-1 TGTGCCACCAGTGATGGGGTCCCCGGGACAGGGGGGAGAAATGGCTACACCTTC CATSDGVPGTGGRNGYTF
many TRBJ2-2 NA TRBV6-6 TGTGCCAGCAATCACTGGGAGGCCGGGGAGCTGTTTTTT CASNHWEAGELFF
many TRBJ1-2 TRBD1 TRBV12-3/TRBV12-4 TGTGCCAGCAGTCCCGGGACAGGGGACGGCTACACCTTC CASSPGTGDGYTF
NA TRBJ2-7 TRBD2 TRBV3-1 TGTGCCAGCAGCCAGACGCGGGGGGGCTACGAGCAGTACTTC CASSQTRGGYEQYF
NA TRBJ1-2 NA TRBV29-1 TGCAGCGCCGAACGCAGGGAAGCTAACTATGGCTACACCTTC CSAERREANYGYTF
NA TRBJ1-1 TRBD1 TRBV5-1 TGCGCCAGCAGCTTCGGCCAGGGGGCGTCCACTGAAGCTTTCTTT CASSFGQGASTEAFF
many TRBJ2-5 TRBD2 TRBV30 TGTGCCTGGAGTGTCCCTTTAGCGGGAGTGCGGGAGACCCAGTACTTC CAWSVPLAGVRETQYF
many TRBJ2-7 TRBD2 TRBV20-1 TGCAGTGCTCCGACTAGCGGGAGCCCGGGCGGGTACGAGCAGTACTTC CSAPTSGSPGGYEQYF
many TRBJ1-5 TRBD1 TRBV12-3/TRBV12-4 TGTGCCAGCAGTCCCCCGACAGGGAGGGGGCCCCAGCATTTT CASSPPTGRGPQHF
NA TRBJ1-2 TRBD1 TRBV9 TGTGCCAGCAGCGTACGGACAGGGGCTGGCGGCTACACCTTC CASSVRTGAGGYTF
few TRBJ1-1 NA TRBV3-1 TGTGCCAGCACCTTACAGGGAGGGGGGTTCGAAGCTTTCTTT CASTLQGGGFEAFF
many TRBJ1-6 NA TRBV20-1 TGCAGTGCTAGTGGTGGGGATAATTCACCCCTCCACTTT CSASGGDNSPLHF
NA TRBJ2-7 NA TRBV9 TGTGCCAGCAGCGTAAACCCCGCCTACGAGCAGTACTTC CASSVNPAYEQYF
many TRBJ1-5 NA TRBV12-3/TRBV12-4 TGTGCCAGCAGTTTGGGGGCAGGCCGTCGGCAGCCCCAGCATTTT CASSLGAGRRQPQHF
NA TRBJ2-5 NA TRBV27 TGTGCCAGCAGTAGGCAGGGAAGGAAAGAGACCCAGTACTTC CASSRQGRKETQYF
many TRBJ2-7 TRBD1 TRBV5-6 TGTGCCAGCAGCTTGGACGGACAGGCCCACGAGCAGTACTTC CASSLDGQAHEQYF
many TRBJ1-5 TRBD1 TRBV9 TGTGCCAGCAGCCCCAGGACAGGGGACAATCAGCCCCAGCATTTT CASSPRTGDNQPQHF
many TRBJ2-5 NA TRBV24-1 TGTGCCACCAGTGATGCCCTCGGAGAGACCCAGTACTTC CATSDALGETQYF
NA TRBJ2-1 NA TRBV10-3 TGTGCCATCCTCAATCCCCGGAATGAGCAGTTCTTC CAILNPRNEQFF
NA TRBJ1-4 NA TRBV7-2 TGTGCCAGCAGCTTGTCCGGGAGGAAGGAAAAACTGTTTTTT CASSLSGRKEKLFF